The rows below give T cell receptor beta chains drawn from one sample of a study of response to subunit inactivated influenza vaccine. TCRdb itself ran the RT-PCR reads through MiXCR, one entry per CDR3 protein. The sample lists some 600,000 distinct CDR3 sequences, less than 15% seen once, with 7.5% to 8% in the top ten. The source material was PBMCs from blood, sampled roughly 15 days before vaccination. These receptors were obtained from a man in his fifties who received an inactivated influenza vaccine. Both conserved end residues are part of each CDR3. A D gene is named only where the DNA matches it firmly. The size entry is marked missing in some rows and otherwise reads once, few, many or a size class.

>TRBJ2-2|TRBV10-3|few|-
CATKDYLTGELFF
TGTGCCACCAAGGACTATCTTACCGGGGAGCTGTTTTTT
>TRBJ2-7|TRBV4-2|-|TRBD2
CASSKRELAGGSYEQYF
TGTGCCAGCAGCAAACGTGAACTAGCGGGAGGATCCTACGAGCAGTACTTC
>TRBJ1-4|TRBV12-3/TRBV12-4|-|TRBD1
CASSQQGHNEKLFF
TGTGCCAGCAGTCAACAGGGGCATAATGAAAAACTGTTTTTT
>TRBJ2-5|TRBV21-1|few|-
CASSRGTGAGKQETQYF
TGTGCCAGCAGCAGGGGGACCGGGGCCGGTAAACAAGAGACCCAGTACTTC
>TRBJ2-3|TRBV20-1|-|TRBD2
CSAPGLFRSDTQYF
TGCAGTGCCCCGGGACTATTTAGGTCAGATACGCAGTATTTT
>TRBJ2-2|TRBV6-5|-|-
CASSYSTRGTGELFF
TGTGCCAGCAGTTACTCGACGAGAGGCACCGGGGAGCTGTTTTTT
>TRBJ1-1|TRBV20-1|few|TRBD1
CSASQGAAPETEAFF
TGCAGTGCTAGCCAGGGGGCGGCCCCGGAGACTGAAGCTTTCTTT
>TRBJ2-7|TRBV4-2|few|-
CASSHSRSYEQYF
TGTGCCAGCAGCCACAGTCGCTCCTACGAGCAGTACTTC
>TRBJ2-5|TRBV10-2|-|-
CASSMAIGGETQYF
TGCGCCAGCAGCATGGCTATAGGTGGGGAGACCCAGTACTTC
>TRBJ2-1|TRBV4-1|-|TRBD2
CASSQDSGGSLNEQFF
TGCGCCAGCAGCCAAGACTCTGGCGGGAGTTTAAATGAGCAGTTCTTC
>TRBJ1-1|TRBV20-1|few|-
CSAPPGGRMNTEAFF
TGCAGTGCCCCCCCTGGCGGACGGATGAACACTGAAGCTTTCTTT
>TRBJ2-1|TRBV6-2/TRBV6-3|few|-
CASSLLNRDEQFF
TGTGCCAGCAGTCTCCTGAATAGGGATGAGCAGTTCTTC
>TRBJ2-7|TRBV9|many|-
CASSVGGRWGNEQYF
TGTGCCAGCAGCGTAGGGGGCCGCTGGGGGAACGAGCAGTACTTC
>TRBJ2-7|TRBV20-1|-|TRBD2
CSATLAGSSFDEQYF
TGCAGTGCTACACTAGCGGGATCTTCTTTCGACGAGCAGTACTTC
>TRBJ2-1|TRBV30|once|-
CAWKAWYNEQFF
TGTGCCTGGAAGGCGTGGTACAATGAGCAGTTCTTC
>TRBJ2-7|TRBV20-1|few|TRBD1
CSARPGQAGEQYF
TGCAGTGCTAGGCCGGGACAGGCGGGGGAGCAGTACTTC
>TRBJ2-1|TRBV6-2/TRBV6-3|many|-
CASRRTSYNEQFF
TGTGCCAGCAGGAGGACATCCTACAATGAGCAGTTCTTC
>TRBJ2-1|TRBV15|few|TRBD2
CATSRDLGTSGHDEQFF
TGTGCCACCAGCAGAGATCTCGGGACTAGCGGGCACGATGAGCAGTTCTTC
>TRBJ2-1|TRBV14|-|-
CASSQALGHVTEQFF
TGTGCCAGCAGCCAAGCCCTAGGCCATGTCACTGAGCAGTTCTTC
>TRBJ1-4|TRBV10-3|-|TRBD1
CAISGTGGGEKLFF
TGTGCCATCAGCGGAACAGGGGGAGGTGAAAAACTGTTTTTT
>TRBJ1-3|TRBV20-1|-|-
CSARDGAGNTIYF
TGCAGTGCTAGAGATGGGGCTGGAAACACCATATATTTT
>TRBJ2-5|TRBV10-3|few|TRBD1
CAISLGQDETQYF
TGTGCCATCAGCTTAGGACAGGACGAGACCCAGTACTTC
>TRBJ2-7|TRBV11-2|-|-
CASSLVVRGEQYF
TGTGCCAGCAGCTTAGTTGTTAGGGGCGAGCAGTACTTC
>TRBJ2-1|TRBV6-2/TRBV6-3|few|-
CASSQRRQGGNEQFF
TGTGCCAGCAGCCAGCGGCGGCAGGGCGGGAATGAGCAGTTCTTC
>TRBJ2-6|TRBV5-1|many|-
CASSPLVRGSSGANVLTF
TGCGCCAGCAGCCCCCTGGTACGGGGAAGCTCTGGGGCCAACGTCCTGACTTTC
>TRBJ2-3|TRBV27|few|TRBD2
CASSFGWSIAGASTDTQYF
TGTGCCAGCAGCTTTGGGTGGTCGATAGCGGGAGCTAGCACAGATACGCAGTATTTT
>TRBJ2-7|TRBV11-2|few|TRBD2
CASSWGLAGGYEQYF
TGTGCCAGCAGCTGGGGACTAGCGGGAGGATACGAGCAGTACTTC
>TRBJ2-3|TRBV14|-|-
CASSQDLILTATDTQYF
TGTGCCAGCAGCCAAGATCTAATACTGACAGCAACAGATACGCAGTATTTT
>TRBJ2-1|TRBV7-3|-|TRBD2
CASSLPRFAGGTNEQFF
TGTGCCAGCAGCTTACCCCGTTTTGCGGGAGGGACCAATGAGCAGTTCTTC
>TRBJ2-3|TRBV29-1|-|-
CIVEPGQSTDTQYF
TGCATCGTGGAGCCGGGACAAAGCACAGATACGCAGTATTTT
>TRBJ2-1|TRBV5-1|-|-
CASGAYNWGYNEQFF
TGCGCCAGCGGAGCTTATAATTGGGGGTACAATGAGCAGTTCTTC
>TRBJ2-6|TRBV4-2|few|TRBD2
CASSQVVRTAGGSPFSGANVLTF
TGTGCCAGCAGCCAAGTGGTCCGTACAGCGGGAGGATCACCATTCTCTGGGGCCAACGTCCTGACTTTC